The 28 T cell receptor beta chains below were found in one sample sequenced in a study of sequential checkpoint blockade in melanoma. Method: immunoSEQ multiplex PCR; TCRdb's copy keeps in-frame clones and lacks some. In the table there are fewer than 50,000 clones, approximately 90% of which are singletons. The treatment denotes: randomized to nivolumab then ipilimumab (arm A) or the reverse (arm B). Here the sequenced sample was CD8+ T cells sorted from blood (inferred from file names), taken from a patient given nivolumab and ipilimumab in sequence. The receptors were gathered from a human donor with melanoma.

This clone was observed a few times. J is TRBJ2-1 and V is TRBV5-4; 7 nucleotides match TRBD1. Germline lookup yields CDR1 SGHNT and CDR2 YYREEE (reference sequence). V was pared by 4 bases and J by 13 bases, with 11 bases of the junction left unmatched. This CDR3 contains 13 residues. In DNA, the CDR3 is TGTGCCAGCAGCAACCTGGGACAGCTCCTACAGTTCTTC. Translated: CASSNLGQLLQFF. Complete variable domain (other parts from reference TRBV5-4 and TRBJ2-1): ETGVTQSPTHLIKTRGQQVTLRCSSQSGHNTVSWYQQALGQGPQFIFQYYREEENGRGNFPPRFSGLQFPNYSSELNVNALELDDSALYLCASSNLGQLLQFFGPGTRLTVL.

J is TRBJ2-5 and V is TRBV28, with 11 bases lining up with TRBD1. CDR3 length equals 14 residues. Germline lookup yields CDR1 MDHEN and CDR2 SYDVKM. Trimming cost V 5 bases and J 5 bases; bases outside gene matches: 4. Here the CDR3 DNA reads TGTGCCAGCAGTGAGGACAGGGGGCCTGAGACCCAGTACTTC. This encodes CASSEDRGPETQYF.

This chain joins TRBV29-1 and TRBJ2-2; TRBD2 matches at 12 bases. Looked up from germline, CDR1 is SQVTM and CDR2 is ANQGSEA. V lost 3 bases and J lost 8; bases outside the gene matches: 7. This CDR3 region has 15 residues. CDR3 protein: CSVDLAGGPSGELFF. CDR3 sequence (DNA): TGCAGCGTTGATCTAGCGGGAGGGCCGTCGGGGGAGCTGTTTTTT.

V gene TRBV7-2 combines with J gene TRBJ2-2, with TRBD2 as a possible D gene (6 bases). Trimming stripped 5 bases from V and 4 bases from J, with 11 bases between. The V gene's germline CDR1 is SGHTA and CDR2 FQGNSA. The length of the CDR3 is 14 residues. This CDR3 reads CASSGDSSTGELFF. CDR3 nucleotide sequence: TGTGCCAGCAGCGGGGACTCAAGCACCGGGGAGCTGTTTTTT.

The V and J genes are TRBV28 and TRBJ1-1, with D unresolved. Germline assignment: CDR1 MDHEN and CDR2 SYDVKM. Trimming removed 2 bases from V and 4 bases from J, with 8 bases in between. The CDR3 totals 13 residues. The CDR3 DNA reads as TGTGCCAGCAGTTTACCAGGAGGCACTGAAGCTTTCTTT. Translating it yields CASSLPGGTEAFF.

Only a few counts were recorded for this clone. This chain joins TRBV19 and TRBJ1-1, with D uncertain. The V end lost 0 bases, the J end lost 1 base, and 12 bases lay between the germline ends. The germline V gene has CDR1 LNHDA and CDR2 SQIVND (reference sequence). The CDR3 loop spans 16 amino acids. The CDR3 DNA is TGTGCCAGTAGTATAGATCGAGGAGACTGGAACACTGAAGCTTTCTTT. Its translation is CASSIDRGDWNTEAFF.

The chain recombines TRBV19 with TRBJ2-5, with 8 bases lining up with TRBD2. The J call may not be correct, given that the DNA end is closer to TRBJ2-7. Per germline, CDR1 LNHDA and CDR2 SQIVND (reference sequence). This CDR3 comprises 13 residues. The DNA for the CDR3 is TGTGCCAGTAGTATGGCGGGAGGCTACGAGCAGTACTTC. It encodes CASSMAGGYEQYF.

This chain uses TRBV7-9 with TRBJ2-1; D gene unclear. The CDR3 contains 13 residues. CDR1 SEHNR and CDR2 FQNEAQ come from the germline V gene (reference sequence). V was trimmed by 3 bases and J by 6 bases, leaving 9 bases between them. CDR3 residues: CASSFAIGNEQFF. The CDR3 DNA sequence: TGTGCCAGCAGCTTTGCCATCGGCAATGAGCAGTTCTTC.

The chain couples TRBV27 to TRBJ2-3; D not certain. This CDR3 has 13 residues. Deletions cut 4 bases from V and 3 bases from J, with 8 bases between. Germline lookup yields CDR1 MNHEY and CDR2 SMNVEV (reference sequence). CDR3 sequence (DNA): TGTGCCAGCAGTTGGCAAATTACAGATACGCAGTATTTT. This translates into CASSWQITDTQYF.

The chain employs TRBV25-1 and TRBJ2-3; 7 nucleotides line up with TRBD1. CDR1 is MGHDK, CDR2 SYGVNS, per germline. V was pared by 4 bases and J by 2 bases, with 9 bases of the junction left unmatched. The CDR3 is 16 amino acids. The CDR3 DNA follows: TGTGCCAGCAGTGCCAAACGGGACAGATACACAGATACGCAGTATTTT. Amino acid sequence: CASSAKRDRYTDTQYF.

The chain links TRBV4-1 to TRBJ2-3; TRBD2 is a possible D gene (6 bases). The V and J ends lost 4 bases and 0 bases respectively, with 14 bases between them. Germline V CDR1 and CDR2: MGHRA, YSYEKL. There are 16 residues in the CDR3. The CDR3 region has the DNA TGCGCCAGCAGCCCTTTAAGGACTAAAAGCACAGATACGCAGTATTTT. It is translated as CASSPLRTKSTDTQYF.

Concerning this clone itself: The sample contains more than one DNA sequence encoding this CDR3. This CDR3 is CASSFLREDSTDTQYF. DNA of the CDR3: TGTGCCAGCAGCTTTCTGCGGGAGGACAGCACAGATACGCAGTATTTT. The chain carries TRBV13 and TRBJ2-3; TRBD2 aligns across 8 bases. The V and J ends lost 3 bases and 0 bases, in that order; junction bases with no gene match: 5. Germline assignment: CDR1 PRHDT and CDR2 FYEKMQ (reference sequence). CDR3 length equals 16 residues.

CDR3 coding DNA: TGTGCAAGTCGCTCACCCCGGGACAGGGGCTACGAGCAGTACTTC. It codes for CASRSPRDRGYEQYF. The chain links TRBV12-2 to TRBJ2-5; the table's D call, TRBD1, has no DNA check behind it. TRBJ2-7 explains the end of the DNA better; the J call may be wrong. TRBV12-2 represents a pseudogene. The CDR3 length is 15 residues.

DNA of the CDR3: TGTGCCAGCAGTTTCGGACTAGCGGGAGACAATGAGCAGTTCTTC. As protein: CASSFGLAGDNEQFF. This chain joins TRBV27 and TRBJ2-1, with 13 bases that match TRBD2. This CDR3 has 15 amino acids. V shed 3 bases, J shed 5 bases, and the junction held 1 base outside the gene matches. Germline lookup yields CDR1 MNHEY and CDR2 SMNVEV (reference sequence).

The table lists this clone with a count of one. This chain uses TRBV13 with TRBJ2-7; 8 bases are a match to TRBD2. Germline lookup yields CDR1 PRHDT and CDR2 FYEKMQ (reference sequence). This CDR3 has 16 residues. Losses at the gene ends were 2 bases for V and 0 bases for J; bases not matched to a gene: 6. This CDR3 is CASSLWAGGNSYEQYF. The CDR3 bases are TGTGCCAGCAGCTTATGGGCGGGGGGCAACTCCTACGAGCAGTACTTC.

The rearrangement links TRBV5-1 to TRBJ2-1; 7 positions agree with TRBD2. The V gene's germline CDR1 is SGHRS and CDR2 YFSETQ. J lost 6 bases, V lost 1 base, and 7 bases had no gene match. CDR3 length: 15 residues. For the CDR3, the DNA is TGCGCCAGCAGCTTGTCCGCGGGGGTCCGCAATGAGCAGTTCTTC. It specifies CASSLSAGVRNEQFF.

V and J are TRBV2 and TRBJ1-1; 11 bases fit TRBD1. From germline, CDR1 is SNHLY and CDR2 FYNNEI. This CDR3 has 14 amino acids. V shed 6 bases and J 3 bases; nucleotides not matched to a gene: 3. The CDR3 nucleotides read TGTGCCAGCAGGGCGGGACAGGGGGACACTGAAGCTTTCTTT. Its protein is CASRAGQGDTEAFF.

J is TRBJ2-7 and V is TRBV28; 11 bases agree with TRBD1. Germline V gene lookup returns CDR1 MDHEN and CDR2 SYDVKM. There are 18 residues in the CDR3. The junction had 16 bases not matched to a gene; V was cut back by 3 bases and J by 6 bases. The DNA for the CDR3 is TGTGCCAGCAGTTTGGGGATATCCGGGACAGGGGGAGTTGGCGAGCAGTACGTC. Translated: CASSLGISGTGGVGEQYV.

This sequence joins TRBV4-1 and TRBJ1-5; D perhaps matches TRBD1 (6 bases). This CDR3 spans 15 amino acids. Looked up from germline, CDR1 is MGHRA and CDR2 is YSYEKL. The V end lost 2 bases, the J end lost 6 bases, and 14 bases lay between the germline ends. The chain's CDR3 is CASSQYRAVSQPQHF. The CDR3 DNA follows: TGCGCCAGCAGCCAATACAGGGCGGTTTCTCAGCCCCAGCATTTT.

CDR3 amino acids: CASSIDRGDSYNYYGYTF. The CDR3 coding sequence is TGTGCCAGTAGTATAGATCGAGGGGACAGCTACAACTATTATGGCTACACCTTC. The V call is TRBV19, the J call TRBJ1-2; the match to TRBD1 covers 7 bases. CDR3 size: 18 residues. V was clipped by 0 bases and J by 5 bases; unmatched bases: 15. CDR1 is LNHDA and CDR2 is SQIVND in the germline V gene (reference sequence).

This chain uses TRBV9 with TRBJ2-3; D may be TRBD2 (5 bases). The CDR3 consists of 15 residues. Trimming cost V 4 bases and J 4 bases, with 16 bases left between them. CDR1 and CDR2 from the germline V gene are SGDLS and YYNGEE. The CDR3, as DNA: TGTGCCAGCAGCCCAATAGAATTAGCGCCAGATACGCAGTATTTT. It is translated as CASSPIELAPDTQYF.

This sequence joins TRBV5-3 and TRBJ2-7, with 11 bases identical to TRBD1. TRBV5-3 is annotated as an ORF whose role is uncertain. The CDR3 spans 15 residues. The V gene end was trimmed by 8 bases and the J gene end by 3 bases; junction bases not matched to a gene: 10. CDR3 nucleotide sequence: TGTGCCAGCAGATCTTCCGGGACAGGGGGCTACGAGCAGTACTTC. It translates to CASRSSGTGGYEQYF.

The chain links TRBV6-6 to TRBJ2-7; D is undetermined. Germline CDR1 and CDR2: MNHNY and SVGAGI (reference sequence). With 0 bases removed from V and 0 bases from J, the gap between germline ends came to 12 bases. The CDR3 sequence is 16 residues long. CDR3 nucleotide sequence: TGTGCCAGCAGTTACTCGATCGGGTCCTCCTCCTACGAGCAGTACTTC. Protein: CASSYSIGSSSYEQYF.

This CDR3 reads CASSSGGYGYTF. The CDR3, as DNA: TGTGCCAGCAGCTCGGGGGGCTATGGCTACACCTTC. The chain has TRBV13 and TRBJ1-2; tentatively, D is TRBD1 (5 bases). Germline-derived CDR1 and CDR2 are PRHDT and FYEKMQ (reference sequence). This CDR3 is 12 amino acids long. V dropped 4 bases and J dropped 4 bases, with 7 bases sitting between them.

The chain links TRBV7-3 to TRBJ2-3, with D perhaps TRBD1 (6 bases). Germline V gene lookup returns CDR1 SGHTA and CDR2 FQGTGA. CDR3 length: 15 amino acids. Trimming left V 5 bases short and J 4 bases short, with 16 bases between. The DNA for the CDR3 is TGTGCCAGCAGCCTAGGGGGAGTTATCGCAGATACGCAGTATTTT. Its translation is CASSLGGVIADTQYF.

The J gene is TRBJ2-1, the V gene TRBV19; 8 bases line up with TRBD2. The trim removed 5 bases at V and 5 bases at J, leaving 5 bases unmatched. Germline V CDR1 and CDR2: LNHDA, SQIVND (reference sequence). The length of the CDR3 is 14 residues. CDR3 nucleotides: TGTGCCAGTAGTGAAACACTAGCGGACAATGAGCAGTTCTTC. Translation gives CASSETLADNEQFF.

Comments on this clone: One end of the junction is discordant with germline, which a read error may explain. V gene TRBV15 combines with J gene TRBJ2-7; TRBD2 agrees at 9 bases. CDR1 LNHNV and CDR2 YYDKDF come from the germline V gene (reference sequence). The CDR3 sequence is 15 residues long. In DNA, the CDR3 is TGTGCCACCAGCAGTAATAGCGGGAGTTTTTACGGGCAGTACTTC. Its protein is CATSSNSGSFYGQYF.

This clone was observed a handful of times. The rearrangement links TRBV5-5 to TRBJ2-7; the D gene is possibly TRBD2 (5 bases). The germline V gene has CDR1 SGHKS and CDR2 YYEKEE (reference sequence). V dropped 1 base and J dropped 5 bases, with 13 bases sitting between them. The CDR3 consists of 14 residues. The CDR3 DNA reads TGTGCCAGCAGCTTGATTTGGGCCGGGGACGAGCAGTACTTC. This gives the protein CASSLIWAGDEQYF.